These 5 T cell receptor beta chains came from one sample sequenced in a study of T-cell memory formation after mild COVID-19. TCRdb ran MiXCR on the 5' RACE reads and lists one entry per CDR3 protein. Here the sample spans approximately 300,000 distinct CDR3 sequences, roughly a fifth being singletons. Source material: PBMCs or a T cell subset sorted from them (not recorded which). The source is a young man who had mild COVID-19 (a few samples of this study predate the infection). Cell type and time point are not known.

This clonotype has more than one count but fewer than ten. V and J are TRBV7-7 and TRBJ2-5; D call uncertain. CDR1 is SSHAT, CDR2 FNYEAQ, per germline (reference sequence). The V and J ends lost 3 bases and 5 bases respectively, with 10 bases between them. This CDR3 is 13 amino acids long. As DNA, the CDR3 is TGTGCCAGCAGCTTGACCACAACGGAGACCCAGTACTTC. Protein sequence: CASSLTTTETQYF.

This clonotype was seen a few times. The gene calls are TRBV5-1 and TRBJ2-7; D not certain. This CDR3 has 12 amino acids. Germline V gene lookup returns CDR1 SGHRS and CDR2 YFSETQ. V was clipped by 5 bases and J by 4 bases, with 10 bases between them. The chain's CDR3 is CASRELRYEQYV. For the CDR3, the DNA is TGCGCCAGCAGGGAGTTGCGGTACGAGCAGTACGTC.

The chain employs TRBV19 and TRBJ1-1, with D hard to call. Germline V gives CDR1 LNHDA, CDR2 SQIVND (reference sequence). This CDR3 has 15 residues. V was shortened by 3 bases and J by 0 bases, with 11 bases between the two germline ends. In DNA form, the CDR3 reads TGTGCCAGTAGTATGGGTCTTGGCTTGAACACTGAAGCTTTCTTT. Protein product: CASSMGLGLNTEAFF.

The chain carries TRBV28 and TRBJ2-7, with TRBD1 as a possible D gene (6 bases). V lost 3 bases to trimming and J lost 3 bases, with 15 bases between them. Looked up from germline, CDR1 is MDHEN and CDR2 is SYDVKM. The CDR3 runs to 15 residues. CDR3 in amino acids: CASSLAQGLGYEQYV. For the CDR3, the DNA is TGTGCCAGCAGTTTGGCCCAGGGGCTGGGCTACGAGCAGTACGTC.

This clonotype was seen only a few times. The chain's CDR3 is CASSPSDSRKLFF. In DNA form, the CDR3 reads TGTGCCAGCTCACCGTCGGACAGTAGAAAACTGTTTTTT. The chain couples TRBV18 to TRBJ1-4, with a weak D call TRBD1 (6 bases). The germline V gene encodes CDR1 KGHSH and CDR2 LQKENI. This CDR3 has 13 residues. The ends were cut back, 3 bases at V and 10 bases at J, with 12 bases in the middle.